Each of the 4 T cell receptor beta chains below was sequenced from the same sample in a study of human T cells and chemical hapten exposure. Time point reported: pre-sensitization, week 0. Treatment noted: therapeutic diphenylcyclopropenone sensitization with weekly scalp DPC. TCRdb passed the RACE reads through MiXCR, listing each CDR3 protein once. The table shows about 250,000 distinct CDR3 sequences, with 7.5% to 9% occurring only once. Sequenced here: whole blood, sampled in connection with sensitization to the hapten diphenylcyclopropenone (DPC). These TCRs come from a man between 18 and 35 years old with alopecia areata. Some clones in this sample may be carry-over from other donors' samples.

The rearrangement uses TRBV7-3 and TRBJ2-3; D possibly corresponds to TRBD2 (6 bases). The CDR3 is 15 amino acids. Germline V lookup: CDR1 SGHTA, CDR2 FQGTGA. V lost 1 base to trimming and J lost 2 bases, with 10 bases between them. CDR3 amino acids: CASSLSRGNTDTQYF. CDR3 DNA: TGTGCCAGCAGCTTAAGTCGGGGGAACACAGATACGCAGTATTTT.

This chain joins TRBV5-1 and TRBJ1-5, with unresolved D. This CDR3 region has 16 residues. Germline assignment: CDR1 SGHRS and CDR2 YFSETQ. V was shortened by 4 bases and J by 1 base, with 15 bases between the two germline ends. The CDR3 region has the DNA TGCGCCAGCAGCGCGTCGGGTACGTCGAGCAATCAGCCCCAGCATTTT. It translates to CASSASGTSSNQPQHF.

The genes are TRBV5-5 and TRBJ1-2; D is perhaps TRBD1 (5 bases). CDR3 length: 13 amino acids. V gave up 4 bases and J gave up 3 bases, with 10 bases separating them. CDR1 SGHKS and CDR2 YYEKEE come from the germline V gene (reference sequence). The CDR3 reads CASSGRDYYGYTF. In DNA, the CDR3 is TGTGCCAGCAGCGGGAGGGACTACTATGGCTACACCTTC.

A few counts support this clonotype. The chain carries TRBV12-3 or TRBV12-4 and TRBJ2-5; D not certain. CDR3 length equals 20 residues. Between the trimmed V and J ends, which lost 8 bases and 3 bases, there was a span of 34 bases. The CDR3 region is CASSNGKWQTSSPTKETQYF. The CDR3 nucleotides are TGTGCCAGCTCAAATGGTAAATGGCAGACTTCTTCCCCCACAAAAGAGACCCAGTACTTC.